This passage covers 26 T cell receptor beta chains from one sample sequenced in a study of blood T cell repertoires in COVID-19. Generated by immunoSEQ multiplex PCR, the TCRdb table keeps only in-frame clones and is missing some. The sample holds 50,000 to 60,000 clones, roughly 80% seen once. Sample: peripheral blood. The receptor set was obtained from a human donor in a cohort sampled during active or convalescent COVID-19.

The V and J genes are TRBV7-9 and TRBJ1-1; 11 bases map to TRBD1. J was trimmed by 1 base and V by 6 bases; bases with no gene match: 7. Germline V CDR1 and CDR2: SEHNR, FQNEAQ (reference sequence). The CDR3 has 16 residues. CDR3 bases: TGTGCCAGCAGGCACCGGGACAGGGGGACGAACACTGAAGCTTTCTTT. Amino acids: CASRHRDRGTNTEAFF.

The chain uses TRBV4-3 and TRBJ1-6; D not certain. Germline V lookup: CDR1 LGHNA, CDR2 YSLEER. This CDR3 has 15 amino acids. Trimming stripped 0 bases from V and 10 bases from J, with 13 bases between. CDR3 nucleotide sequence: TGCGCCAGCAGCCAAGATGGGAGGGTAGGATCACCCCTCCACTTT. This gives the protein CASSQDGRVGSPLHF.

The gene calls are TRBV6-2 or TRBV6-3 and TRBJ1-5; 9 bases map to TRBD1. This CDR3 is built from 14 residues. V trimming: 6 bases; J trimming: 9 bases; junction bases outside the gene matches: 9. Germline values: CDR1 MNHEY, CDR2 SVGEGT. The CDR3 loop is CASRPTGGPRPQHF. CDR3 coding DNA: TGTGCCAGCAGACCTACAGGGGGCCCGAGGCCCCAGCATTTT.

The chain employs TRBV6-2 or TRBV6-3 and TRBJ2-3, with 12 bases identical to TRBD2. The CDR3 contains 17 residues. From germline, CDR1 is MNHEY and CDR2 SVGEGT. V lost 2 bases to trimming and J lost 2 bases; unmatched junction nucleotides: 5. CDR3 residues: CASSYPLAGGSTDTQYF. The DNA for the CDR3 is TGTGCCAGCAGTTACCCACTAGCGGGGGGCTCCACAGATACGCAGTATTTT.

V usage is TRBV7-2 and J usage is TRBJ1-4; the match to TRBD1 covers 10 bases. CDR1 and CDR2 (germline): SGHTA, FQGNSA. The CDR3 spans 15 residues. With V trimmed by 5 bases and J by 6 bases, 6 bases remained unmatched. CDR3 amino acids: CASSPRDRGYEKLFF. CDR3 bases: TGTGCCAGCAGCCCCCGGGACAGGGGCTATGAAAAACTGTTTTTT.

The gene calls are TRBV6-5 and TRBJ2-1, with D possibly matching TRBD2 (6 bases). The germline V gene encodes CDR1 MNHEY and CDR2 SVGAGI. This CDR3 spans 14 amino acids. V was clipped by 5 bases and J by 1 base, with 9 bases between them. For the CDR3, the DNA is TGTGCCAGCAGTCGCCGGGAGTCCTACAATGAGCAGTTCTTC. As protein: CASSRRESYNEQFF.

This clone has just one count. The rearrangement joins TRBV5-4 to TRBJ1-3, with a possible D match to TRBD1 (6 bases). Germline V gene sequence: CDR1 SGHNT, CDR2 YYREEE (reference sequence). This CDR3 contains 17 residues. V dropped 7 bases and J dropped 4 bases, with 24 bases sitting between them. CDR3 residues: CASVPHTRGRGGNTIYF. CDR3 nucleotide sequence: TGTGCCAGCGTTCCCCACACGCGGGGGCGAGGCGGAAACACCATATATTTT.

The chain links TRBV19 to TRBJ1-2, with 9 bases that match TRBD1. Germline V lookup: CDR1 LNHDA, CDR2 SQIVND (reference sequence). The junction had 4 bases not matched to a gene; V was cut back by 7 bases and J by 4 bases. The CDR3 consists of 13 residues. The CDR3 is CASKETGGYGYTF. The DNA for the CDR3 is TGTGCCAGTAAGGAGACAGGGGGCTATGGCTACACCTTC. The variable domain in full, completed from reference TRBV19 and TRBJ1-2, reads DGGITQSPKYLFRKEGQNVTLSCEQNLNHDAMYWYRQDPGQGLRLIYYSQIVNDFQKGDIAEGYSVSREKKESFPLTVTSAQKNPTAFYLCASKETGGYGYTFGSGTRLTVV.

This clone appeared once. The gene calls are TRBV3-1 (or the pseudogene TRBV3-2) and TRBJ2-2; 9 bases agree with TRBD2. The CDR3 has 20 residues. V lost 1 base and J lost 3; bases outside the gene matches: 15. Germline-derived CDR1 and CDR2 are LGHDT and YNNKEL (reference sequence). In DNA form, the CDR3 reads TGTGCCAGCAGCCAAGTCCTCCCGCGGCGGGGGGGAAGATACACCGGGGAGCTGTTTTTT. Translated: CASSQVLPRRGGRYTGELFF.

V is TRBV7-2 and J is TRBJ1-1; D perhaps matches TRBD1 (6 bases). This CDR3 has 14 residues. Germline lookup yields CDR1 SGHTA and CDR2 FQGNSA. The ends were cut back, 5 bases at V and 3 bases at J, with 13 bases in the middle. The CDR3 loop reads CASSIQGVDTEAFF. CDR3 DNA: TGTGCCAGCAGCATACAGGGTGTGGACACTGAAGCTTTCTTT.

This chain connects TRBV14 to TRBJ1-2, with D possibly matching TRBD1 (5 bases). V lost 1 base to trimming and J lost 5 bases, with 5 bases between them. This CDR3 is 12 amino acids long. Germline V gene lookup returns CDR1 SGHDN and CDR2 FVKESK. The CDR3: CASSQGQYGYTF. The CDR3 DNA reads as TGTGCCAGCAGCCAAGGACAGTATGGCTACACCTTC.

The chain employs TRBV6-5 and TRBJ2-7, with a possible D match to TRBD2 (5 bases). V gave up 8 bases and J gave up 0 bases, with 8 bases separating them. The germline V gene encodes CDR1 MNHEY and CDR2 SVGAGI. The CDR3 covers 12 residues. The CDR3 region has the DNA TGTGCCAGCGGACTGAACTCCTACGAGCAGTACTTC. Protein product: CASGLNSYEQYF.

The genes are TRBV6-5 and TRBJ1-2, with 8 bases matching TRBD1. The germline gives CDR1 MNHEY, CDR2 SVGAGI. The ends lost 6 bases at V and 6 bases at J; junction bases unmatched: 6. The CDR3 is 13 amino acids. The CDR3: CASRPDRGNGYTF. The CDR3 DNA sequence: TGTGCCAGCAGACCCGACAGGGGCAATGGCTACACCTTC.

The chain carries TRBV19 and TRBJ1-5; TRBD1 aligns across 8 bases. The CDR3 runs to 13 residues. The trim removed 9 bases at V and 3 bases at J, leaving 4 bases unmatched. From germline, CDR1 is LNHDA and CDR2 SQIVND (reference sequence). CDR3 sequence: CASGQGPNQPQHF. The CDR3, as DNA: TGTGCCAGCGGACAGGGACCCAATCAGCCCCAGCATTTT.

The V and J genes are TRBV5-5 and TRBJ1-2; D unclear. Trimming cost V 4 bases and J 1 base, with 11 bases left between them. The CDR3 has 14 amino acids. Germline V gene sequence: CDR1 SGHKS, CDR2 YYEKEE (reference sequence). This CDR3 is CASSPVGSNYGYTF. The CDR3 DNA is TGTGCCAGCAGCCCCGTGGGCAGTAACTATGGCTACACCTTC.

The chain is built from TRBV24-1 and TRBJ1-1, with D unclear. The germline V gene has CDR1 KGHDR and CDR2 SFDVKD. CDR3 size: 12 residues. The ends were cut back, 6 bases at V and 7 bases at J, with 11 bases in the middle. The CDR3 bases are TGTGCCACCAGTCAAAGGTCAGGTGAAGCTTTCTTT. Translation gives CATSQRSGEAFF.

The genes are TRBV7-8 and TRBJ1-3; D gene ambiguous. Germline V gives CDR1 SGHVS, CDR2 FQNEAQ. V was shortened by 5 bases and J by 0 bases, with 17 bases between the two germline ends. The CDR3 has 17 amino acids. CDR3 nucleotide sequence: TGTGCCAGCAGCCCAGAGGGTGGTGGGAGCTCTGGAAACACCATATATTTT. This translates into CASSPEGGGSSGNTIYF.

The chain is built from TRBV4-2 and TRBJ2-1, with TRBD2 matching over 9 bases. Germline lookup yields CDR1 LGHNA and CDR2 YNFKEQ. CDR3 length: 15 residues. After removal of 4 bases from V and 8 bases from J, the junction contained 9 bases not matched to a gene. The CDR3 here is CASSPRRGGGDEQFF. The CDR3 DNA follows: TGTGCCAGCAGCCCCAGGCGGGGGGGTGGAGATGAGCAGTTCTTC.

For the CDR3, the DNA is TGTGCCAGCAGAGGCCTTCGGGGGACAACTAATGAAAAACTGTTTTTT. Its protein product is CASRGLRGTTNEKLFF. The chain is built from TRBV27 and TRBJ1-4, with D tentatively TRBD1 (5 bases). CDR1 is MNHEY, CDR2 SMNVEV, per germline (reference sequence). V was cut by 6 bases and J by 0 bases, with 14 bases left in between. This CDR3 is 16 amino acids long.

This clone was seen a few times. V gene TRBV6-2 or TRBV6-3 combines with J gene TRBJ2-5; D perhaps matches TRBD2 (7 bases). Deletions cut 2 bases from V and 5 bases from J, with 12 bases between. The CDR3 totals 14 residues. CDR1 and CDR2 from the germline V gene are MNHEY and SVGEGT. CDR3 in DNA: TGTGCCAGCAGTTACGGGGGGGCAGGCGAGACCCAGTACTTC. This encodes CASSYGGAGETQYF.

In DNA, the CDR3 is TGTGCCAGCTCCCACCCGACAGGGGATGAAGGGGAAAAACTGTTTTTT. Amino acids: CASSHPTGDEGEKLFF. The J gene is TRBJ1-4, the V gene TRBV18, with 8 nucleotides matching TRBD1. The CDR3 contains 16 residues. Germline CDR1 and CDR2: KGHSH and LQKENI. V lost 6 bases and J lost 8; bases outside the gene matches: 14.

The rearrangement uses TRBV7-3 and TRBJ1-2; the match to TRBD1 covers 7 bases. Germline V lookup: CDR1 SGHTA, CDR2 FQGTGA. Trimming cost V 0 bases and J 7 bases; bases outside gene matches: 2. This CDR3 region has 13 residues. DNA of the CDR3: TGTGCCAGCAGCTTAACAGGGGGCACTGGCTACACCTTC. Its protein is CASSLTGGTGYTF.

The chain's CDR3 is CASSSSPDTQYF. CDR3 sequence (DNA): TGTGCCAGCAGCTCCTCCCCAGATACGCAGTATTTT. V is TRBV5-4 and J is TRBJ2-3; D unclear. The germline V gene has CDR1 SGHNT and CDR2 YYREEE (reference sequence). The CDR3 covers 12 residues. The V gene lost 3 bases and the J gene lost 4 bases, with 6 bases spanning the gap.

This clone has more than one count but fewer than ten. The chain links TRBV19 to TRBJ1-6; 7 bases are shared with TRBD1. The germline V gene has CDR1 LNHDA and CDR2 SQIVND (reference sequence). Trimming removed 3 bases from V and 8 bases from J; junction bases left unmatched: 7. The CDR3 runs to 15 residues. CDR3 coding DNA: TGTGCCAGTAGTATCGGACAGGTGGTGGATTCACCCCTCCACTTT. Translating gives CASSIGQVVDSPLHF.

The V and J genes are TRBV7-6 and TRBJ2-4; D unclear. The CDR3 length is 10 residues. The germline V and J ends were trimmed by 8 bases and 8 bases, with 7 bases remaining between them. Germline lookup yields CDR1 SGHVS and CDR2 FNYEAQ. CDR3 bases: TGTGCCAGCGGCACCGACATTCAGTACTTC. It codes for CASGTDIQYF.

The CDR3 protein is CASSLEPGYYGYTF. Here the CDR3 DNA reads TGTGCCAGCAGCTTAGAGCCGGGATACTATGGCTACACCTTC. The V and J genes are TRBV7-2 and TRBJ1-2; D gene ambiguous. The CDR3 extends over 14 amino acids. Germline CDR1 is SGHTA and CDR2 is FQGNSA. V lost 1 base to trimming and J lost 3 bases, with 9 bases between them.